This T cell receptor beta chain appears in the sequencing data of a study of glioma-infiltrating T cells after dendritic cell vaccination. In regard to this clone: Its target is not known.

Findings and limits, study-wide: Longer survival after dendritic cell vaccination followed higher pretreatment TIL content.

Here immunoSEQ multiplex PCR was the method, and the copy in TCRdb shows in-frame clones only, minus some. Of around 96,000 clones detected, 79% appear once; the ten largest clones hold roughly 5.7%. Germline values: CDR1 MNHNS, CDR2 SASEGT. The J segment lost 3 bases and the V segment lost 6 bases, leaving 2 bases of the junction unmatched. The CDR3 totals 14 residues. V and J are TRBV6-1 and TRBJ2-7; 13 positions agree with TRBD2. The receptor's source is a human donor with glioblastoma. The source was blood, collected before dendritic cell vaccination. CDR3 nucleotides: TGTGCCAGCAGCGGGACTAGCGGGAACTACGAGCAGTACTTC. Amino acid sequence: CASSGTSGNYEQYF.